This TCR beta chain was recorded in a study of T cell responses to AZD1222 COVID-19 vaccine. Notes on the study in general: Regions 160-218 and 743-854 dominated among vaccine-associated CD4 TCRs spanning spike. White British ancestry dominated among donors, who included more females, and clonal diversity was possibly underestimated. Unmutated variant regions reportedly attract nearly half of all spike-specific TCRs.

Sequencing was performed with immunoSEQ multiplex PCR; in TCRdb, only in-frame clones are kept and a portion is missing. Of more than 95,000 clones listed, roughly 87% are singletons. This CDR3 contains 14 residues. Trimming cost V 2 bases and J 15 bases; bases outside gene matches: 12. Germline CDR1 reads SGHRS; CDR2 reads YFSETQ. Comment on this clone: Its specificity is not known.

The J gene is TRBJ2-1, the V gene TRBV5-1, with 9 positions matching TRBD2. The sequence came from an adult in good health. Sequenced here: peripheral blood, sampled on day 0 of MenACWY control vaccination. This CDR3 reads CASSFSSLAGDGFF. Here the CDR3 DNA reads TGCGCCAGCAGCTTTTCGTCACTAGCGGGCGACGGGTTCTTC.